This T cell receptor beta chain stems from a study of shared clonotypes between healthy human individuals. Notes on the study in general: The naive CD4 repertoires of a few donors were compared, and roughly 5.1% of clonotypes were shared. Owing to a small donor count, the genetic and exposure-history diversity represented was limited.

Concerning this clone itself: Antigen unknown.

The assay was immunoSEQ multiplex PCR, and TCRdb's table has in-frame clones only and misses some. The sample lists 2 million to 3 million clones, roughly 93% seen once, with 0.36% in the top ten. V was pared by 3 bases and J by 6 bases, with 11 bases of the junction left unmatched. The length of the CDR3 is 17 residues. Germline V gene sequence: CDR1 KGHSH, CDR2 LQKENI. The V gene is TRBV18, the J gene TRBJ2-1, with TRBD2 identical over 10 bases. Sequencing was carried out using naive CD4+ T cells from PBMCs. Subset noted: CD45RA+ positively selected. The sequence came from a man younger than 35 in good health. Some clones in this sample may be carry-over from other donors' samples. The DNA for the CDR3 is TGTGCCAGCTCACCTGGGAGGACTAGCGGACAGCCCAATGAGCAGTTCTTC. Protein product: CASSPGRTSGQPNEQFF.